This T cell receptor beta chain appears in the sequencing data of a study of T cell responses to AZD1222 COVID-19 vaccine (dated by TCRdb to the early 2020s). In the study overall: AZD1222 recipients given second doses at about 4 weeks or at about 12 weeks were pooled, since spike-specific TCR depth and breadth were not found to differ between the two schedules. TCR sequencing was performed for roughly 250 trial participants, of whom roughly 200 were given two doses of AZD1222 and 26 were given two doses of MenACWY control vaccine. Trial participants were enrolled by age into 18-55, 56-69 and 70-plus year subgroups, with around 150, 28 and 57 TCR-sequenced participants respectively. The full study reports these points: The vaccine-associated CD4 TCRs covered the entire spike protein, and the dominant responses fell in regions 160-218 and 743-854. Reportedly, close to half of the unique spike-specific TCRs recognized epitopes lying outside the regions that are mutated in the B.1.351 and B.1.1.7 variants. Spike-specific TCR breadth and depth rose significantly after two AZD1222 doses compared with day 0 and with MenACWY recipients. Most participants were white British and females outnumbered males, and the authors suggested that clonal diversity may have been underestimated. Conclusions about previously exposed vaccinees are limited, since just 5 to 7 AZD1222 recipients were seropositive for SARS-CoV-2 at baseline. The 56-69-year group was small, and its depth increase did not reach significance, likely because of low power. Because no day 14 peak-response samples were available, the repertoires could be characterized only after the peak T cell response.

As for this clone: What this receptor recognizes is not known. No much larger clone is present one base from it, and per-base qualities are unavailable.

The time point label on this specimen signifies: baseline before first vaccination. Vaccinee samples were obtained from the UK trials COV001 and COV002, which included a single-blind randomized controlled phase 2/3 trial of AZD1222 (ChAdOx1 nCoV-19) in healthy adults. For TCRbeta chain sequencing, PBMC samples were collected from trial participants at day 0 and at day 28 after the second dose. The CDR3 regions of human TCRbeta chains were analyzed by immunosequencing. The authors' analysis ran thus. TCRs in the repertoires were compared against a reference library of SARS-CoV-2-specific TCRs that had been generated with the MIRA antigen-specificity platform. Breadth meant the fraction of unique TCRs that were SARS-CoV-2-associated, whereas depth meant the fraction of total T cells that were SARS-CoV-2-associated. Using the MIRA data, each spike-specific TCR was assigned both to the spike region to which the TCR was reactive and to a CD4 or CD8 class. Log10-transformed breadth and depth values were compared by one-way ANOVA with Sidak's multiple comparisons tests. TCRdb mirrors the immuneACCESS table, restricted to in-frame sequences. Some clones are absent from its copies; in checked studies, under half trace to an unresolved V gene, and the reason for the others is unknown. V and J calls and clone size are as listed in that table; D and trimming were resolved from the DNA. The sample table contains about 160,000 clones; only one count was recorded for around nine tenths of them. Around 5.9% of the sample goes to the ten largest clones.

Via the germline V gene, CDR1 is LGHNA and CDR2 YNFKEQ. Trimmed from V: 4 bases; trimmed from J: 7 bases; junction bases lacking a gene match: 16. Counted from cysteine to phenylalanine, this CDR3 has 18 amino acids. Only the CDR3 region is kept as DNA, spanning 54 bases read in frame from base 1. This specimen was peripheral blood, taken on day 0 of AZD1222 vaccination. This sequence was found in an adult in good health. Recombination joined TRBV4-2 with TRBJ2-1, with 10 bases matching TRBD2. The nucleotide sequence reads TGTGCCAGCAGCCGCGAGGTAGCGGGAGGCGGTCGGGGTAATGAGCAGTTCTTC. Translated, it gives CASSREVAGGGRGNEQFF.